One sample yielded the 24 T cell receptor beta chains listed below, sequenced in a study. One entry per CDR3 protein results from TCRdb running MiXCR on the 5' RACE reads. The table lists about 23,000 distinct CDR3 sequences, roughly 29% of them singletons. Material: tumor-infiltrating naive CD4+ T cells sorted from the breast tumor. This sample's subset: naive CD4+ T cells, CD4+CD45RA+CD25-. These receptors were taken from a female donor with breast cancer.

This clonotype has more than one count but fewer than ten. This chain uses TRBV6-1 with TRBJ1-5; D is unclear. V gave up 4 bases and J gave up 1 base, with 11 bases separating them. This CDR3 has 15 amino acids. Germline CDR1 is MNHNS and CDR2 is SASEGT. The CDR3 region has the DNA TGTGCCAGCAGTGGTCGGGTTATGAGCAATCAGCCCCAGCATTTT. It is translated as CASSGRVMSNQPQHF.

The V and J genes are TRBV20-1 and TRBJ2-7; possible D gene TRBD2, 6 bases. From germline, CDR1 is DFQATT and CDR2 SNEGSKA (reference sequence). The V end lost 5 bases, the J end lost 6 bases, and 20 bases lay between the germline ends. This CDR3 has 14 amino acids. This CDR3 is CSAVSGPRRGEQYF. As DNA, the CDR3 is TGCAGTGCTGTTAGCGGCCCGCGCCGAGGCGAGCAGTACTTC.

In DNA, the CDR3 is TGCAGTGCGCTAACGGGACAGGGGGCCTACGAGCAGTACTTC. Protein: CSALTGQGAYEQYF. This chain joins TRBV20-1 and TRBJ2-7; 11 bases are shared with TRBD1. This CDR3 has 14 residues. With V trimmed by 6 bases and J by 2 bases, 6 bases remained unmatched. Germline V gene lookup returns CDR1 DFQATT and CDR2 SNEGSKA (reference sequence).

V usage is TRBV7-9 and J usage is TRBJ2-3; tentatively, D is TRBD2 (6 bases). The length of the CDR3 is 15 residues. Germline loops: CDR1 SEHNR, CDR2 FQNEAQ (reference sequence). Trimming removed 4 bases from V and 2 bases from J, with 13 bases in between. This CDR3 reads CASSSTGGPTDTQYF. The CDR3 coding sequence is TGTGCCAGCAGCTCCACCGGGGGACCCACAGATACGCAGTATTTT. The whole variable domain, remainder taken from reference TRBV7-9 and TRBJ2-3, is DTGVSQNPRHKITKRGQNVTFRCDPISEHNRLYWYRQTLGQGPEFLTYFQNEAQLEKSRLLSDRFSAERPKGSFSTLEIQRTEQGDSAMYLCASSSTGGPTDTQYFGPGTRLTVL.

The genes are TRBV7-8 and TRBJ1-4; 8 bases fit TRBD1. The CDR3 totals 14 residues. V was clipped by 1 base and J by 8 bases; unmatched bases: 3. Germline V gives CDR1 SGHVS, CDR2 FQNEAQ. The CDR3 loop is CASSLGTGYEKLFF. The CDR3 bases are TGTGCCAGCAGCTTAGGGACAGGGTACGAAAAACTGTTTTTT.

This clonotype was seen more than once but under ten times. The rearrangement joins TRBV30 to TRBJ2-1; 13 bases align to TRBD2. V trimming: 0 bases; J trimming: 8 bases; junction bases outside the gene matches: 10. The CDR3 spans 17 residues. Germline-derived CDR1 and CDR2 are GTSNPN and SVGIG (reference sequence). In DNA form, the CDR3 reads TGTGCCTGGAGTGTCGCTCGGACTAGCGGGAGTATCGATGAGCAGTTCTTC. Its protein product is CAWSVARTSGSIDEQFF.

The chain carries TRBV7-8 and TRBJ2-7; the D gene is possibly TRBD2 (6 bases). The CDR3 is made up of 16 amino acids. Germline CDR1 and CDR2: SGHVS and FQNEAQ. Trimming removed 1 base at V and 2 bases at J, with 15 bases between. CDR3 DNA: TGTGCCAGCAGCTTAGAAACTAGCCCAAACCCCTACGAGCAGTACTTC. Protein sequence: CASSLETSPNPYEQYF.

This clonotype was seen repeatedly, ten times or more. The chain employs TRBV4-1 and TRBJ1-2; 9 positions match TRBD1. The V and J ends lost 1 base and 1 base, in that order; junction bases with no gene match: 4. Per the germline V gene, CDR1 is MGHRA and CDR2 is YSYEKL. The CDR3 consists of 16 residues. The CDR3 is CASSQGGTGNNYGYTF. CDR3 coding DNA: TGCGCCAGCAGCCAAGGCGGGACAGGGAATAACTATGGCTACACCTTC.

The chain uses TRBV28 and TRBJ2-3; D call uncertain. V lost 6 bases, J lost 8 bases, and 18 bases lay in between. The CDR3 runs 14 residues. Germline CDR1 MDHEN, CDR2 SYDVKM. The CDR3 sequence: CASSPPSLLGTQYF. The CDR3 DNA sequence: TGTGCCAGCAGCCCCCCTTCCCTGCTAGGTACGCAGTATTTT.

This clonotype was observed a few times. The chain couples TRBV20-1 to TRBJ1-2, with D unresolved. V was trimmed by 7 bases and J by 1 base, leaving 19 bases between them. The CDR3 runs to 15 residues. The germline V gene encodes CDR1 DFQATT and CDR2 SNEGSKA (reference sequence). The CDR3 nucleotides are TGCAGTGTGTCGGTCTATAGCCGGAATAACTATGGCTACACCTTC. This codes for CSVSVYSRNNYGYTF.

V and J are TRBV20-1 and TRBJ1-1, with a weak D call TRBD1 (6 bases). Trimming took 1 base from V and 0 from J, leaving 12 bases between them. The CDR3 sequence is 15 residues long. The germline gives CDR1 DFQATT, CDR2 SNEGSKA (reference sequence). The CDR3 DNA reads as TGCAGTGCTAGAGCCGGGGGGGGCGTGAACACTGAAGCTTTCTTT. Translating gives CSARAGGGVNTEAFF.

This clonotype was observed many times. V usage is TRBV5-1 and J usage is TRBJ1-1, with a tentative D call TRBD1 (5 bases). Trimming took off 2 bases at V and 11 bases at J, with 19 bases between the two ends. This CDR3 is built from 14 residues. Germline V CDR1 and CDR2: SGHRS, YFSETQ. The CDR3 sequence: CASSFETVREGAFF. The CDR3 nucleotides read TGCGCCAGCAGCTTTGAGACAGTACGGGAGGGGGCTTTCTTT.

In this sample, this clonotype turned up many times. This chain links TRBV4-1 with TRBJ2-1; 12 nucleotides agree with TRBD2. Germline CDR1 reads MGHRA; CDR2 reads YSYEKL. Trimming cost V 2 bases and J 9 bases; bases outside gene matches: 5. This CDR3 has 15 amino acids. This CDR3 is CASSQNPGLAGEQFF. CDR3 bases: TGCGCCAGCAGCCAAAACCCGGGACTAGCGGGTGAGCAGTTCTTC.

As concerns this clonotype: At one boundary the junction diverges from the germline segment, which might be a read error. This chain uses TRBV12-3 or TRBV12-4 with TRBJ2-1; TRBD1 matches at 8 bases. This CDR3 has 12 amino acids. The CDR3: CASSSLGTGPSF. The DNA of the CDR3 is TGTGCCAGCAGTTCCCTCGGGACAGGACCTTCCTTC.

On this clonotype itself: This sequence may be a read error, since a much larger clone differs from it by one base. The chain links TRBV5-4 to TRBJ2-1; 9 bases line up with TRBD2. CDR1 and CDR2 from the germline V gene are SGHNT and YYREEE (reference sequence). The CDR3 contains 15 residues. DNA of the CDR3: TGTGCCGGCAGCTTGGTAGCGGGAGATAGCAATGAGCAGTTCTTC. This sequence encodes CAGSLVAGDSNEQFF.

This clonotype showed up many times. The genes are TRBV12-3 or TRBV12-4 and TRBJ1-1; the D is unclear. Trimming cost V 0 bases and J 0 bases, with 11 bases left between them. CDR3 length: 16 amino acids. The CDR3 region is CASSLALGQVNTEAFF. CDR3 nucleotide sequence: TGTGCCAGCAGTTTAGCGCTCGGGCAGGTGAACACTGAAGCTTTCTTT.

The chain joins TRBV13 to TRBJ2-7, with D unresolved. V was trimmed by 5 bases and J by 1 base, leaving 12 bases between them. This CDR3 contains 14 residues. Germline V lookup: CDR1 PRHDT, CDR2 FYEKMQ (reference sequence). CDR3 bases: TGTGCCAGCAGCAGACCTATGAAATCCTACGAGCAGTACTTC. The encoded protein is CASSRPMKSYEQYF.

Comments on this clonotype: The final CDR3 position lacks the conserved phenylalanine or tryptophan, pointing to a likely read error. The J gene is TRBJ1-5, the V gene TRBV7-6; D might be TRBD1 (5 bases). This CDR3 contains 13 residues. The germline V gene has CDR1 SGHVS and CDR2 FNYEAQ. CDR3 region: CASSLTGVEAQHY. The CDR3 DNA follows: TGCGCCAGCAGCTTGACGGGGGTGGAAGCCCAGCATTAT.

The chain combines TRBV10-3 with TRBJ1-1, with D possibly TRBD1 on 5 matching bases. V was clipped by 4 bases and J by 3 bases, with 9 bases between them. Germline V gene data show CDR1 as ENHRY and CDR2 as SYGVKD. This CDR3 spans 13 amino acids. The chain's CDR3 is CAISVEGYTEAFF. CDR3 coding DNA: TGTGCCATCAGTGTAGAGGGGTACACTGAAGCTTTCTTT.

The chain links TRBV6-1 to TRBJ1-5, with D possibly TRBD1 on 5 matching bases. V was trimmed by 7 bases and J by 0 bases, leaving 22 bases between them. This CDR3 region has 18 residues. Per the germline V gene, CDR1 is MNHNS and CDR2 is SASEGT. In nucleotides, the CDR3 is TGTGCCAGCACCTTTCGACAGCAGAGACCTGATAGCAATCAGCCCCAGCATTTT. Translated: CASTFRQQRPDSNQPQHF.

The rearrangement joins TRBV20-1 to TRBJ2-1; TRBD2 agrees at 11 bases. V lost 1 base, J lost 0 bases, and 5 bases stayed unmatched. The germline CDR1 and CDR2 sequences are DFQATT and SNEGSKA (reference sequence). This CDR3 comprises 17 residues. CDR3 sequence: CSARGLAGPSSYNEQFF. The CDR3 DNA reads as TGCAGTGCTAGAGGACTAGCGGGACCCAGCTCCTACAATGAGCAGTTCTTC.

Comments on this clonotype: This could be a read error, since a much larger clone is one nucleotide away. The rearrangement links TRBV20-1 to TRBJ2-3; D remains ambiguous. This CDR3 comprises 12 residues. Germline V gene sequence: CDR1 DFQATT, CDR2 SNEGSKA (reference sequence). The CDR3, as DNA: TGCGGTGCTAGAGACTGGAGAGATACGCAGTATTTT. This sequence encodes CGARDWRDTQYF.

This clonotype was seen many times. The gene calls are TRBV12-3 or TRBV12-4 and TRBJ2-7, with 10 nucleotides matching TRBD2. The CDR3 consists of 16 residues. V lost 2 bases and J lost 2; bases outside the gene matches: 6. CDR3 bases: TGTGCCAGCAGTTTACTACTAGCGGGATTTCCCTACGAGCAGTACTTC. It codes for CASSLLLAGFPYEQYF.

This clonotype is labeled as medium-sized. The rearrangement links TRBV11-2 to TRBJ1-1; D unresolved. Germline V gives CDR1 SGHAT, CDR2 FQNNGV. V was clipped by 3 bases and J by 5 bases, with 10 bases between them. This CDR3 spans 13 amino acids. CDR3 nucleotide sequence: TGTGCCAGCAGCTTGGACGGATGGACTGAAGCTTTCTTT. This gives the protein CASSLDGWTEAFF. The full variable domain, its missing parts supplied by reference TRBV11-2 and TRBJ1-1, is EAGVAQSPRYKIIEKRQSVAFWCNPISGHATLYWYQQILGQGPKLLIQFQNNGVVDDSQLPKDRFSAERLKGVDSTLKIQPAKLEDSAVYLCASSLDGWTEAFFGQGTRLTVV.